This T cell receptor beta chain was sequenced for a study of blood T cell repertoires in COVID-19. The wider study: The analysed material was cDNA or gDNA that came from T cells, B-cell-depleted T cells, or PBMCs.

Trimming removed 7 bases from V and 2 bases from J, with 16 bases in between. Per the germline V gene, CDR1 is SGHRS and CDR2 is YFSETQ. There are 14 residues in the CDR3. How the authors handled the data: From reference gene primer amplification, estimates of nucleated cell counts were derived. Sequencing used immunoSEQ multiplex PCR; TCRdb keeps in-frame clones, though not all of them. That table gives V, J and clone size, and the DNA gave D and trimming. The sample lists some 42,000 clones, roughly 81% occurring once. This receptor was identified in a woman aged 70-85 years in a cohort sampled during active COVID-19. The rearrangement links TRBV5-1 to TRBJ2-7; TRBD2 might be the D (6 bases). Sequenced: peripheral blood. The CDR3 protein is CASGPGTPAYEQYF. The CDR3 nucleotides are TGCGCCAGCGGCCCCGGGACTCCAGCCTACGAGCAGTACTTC.